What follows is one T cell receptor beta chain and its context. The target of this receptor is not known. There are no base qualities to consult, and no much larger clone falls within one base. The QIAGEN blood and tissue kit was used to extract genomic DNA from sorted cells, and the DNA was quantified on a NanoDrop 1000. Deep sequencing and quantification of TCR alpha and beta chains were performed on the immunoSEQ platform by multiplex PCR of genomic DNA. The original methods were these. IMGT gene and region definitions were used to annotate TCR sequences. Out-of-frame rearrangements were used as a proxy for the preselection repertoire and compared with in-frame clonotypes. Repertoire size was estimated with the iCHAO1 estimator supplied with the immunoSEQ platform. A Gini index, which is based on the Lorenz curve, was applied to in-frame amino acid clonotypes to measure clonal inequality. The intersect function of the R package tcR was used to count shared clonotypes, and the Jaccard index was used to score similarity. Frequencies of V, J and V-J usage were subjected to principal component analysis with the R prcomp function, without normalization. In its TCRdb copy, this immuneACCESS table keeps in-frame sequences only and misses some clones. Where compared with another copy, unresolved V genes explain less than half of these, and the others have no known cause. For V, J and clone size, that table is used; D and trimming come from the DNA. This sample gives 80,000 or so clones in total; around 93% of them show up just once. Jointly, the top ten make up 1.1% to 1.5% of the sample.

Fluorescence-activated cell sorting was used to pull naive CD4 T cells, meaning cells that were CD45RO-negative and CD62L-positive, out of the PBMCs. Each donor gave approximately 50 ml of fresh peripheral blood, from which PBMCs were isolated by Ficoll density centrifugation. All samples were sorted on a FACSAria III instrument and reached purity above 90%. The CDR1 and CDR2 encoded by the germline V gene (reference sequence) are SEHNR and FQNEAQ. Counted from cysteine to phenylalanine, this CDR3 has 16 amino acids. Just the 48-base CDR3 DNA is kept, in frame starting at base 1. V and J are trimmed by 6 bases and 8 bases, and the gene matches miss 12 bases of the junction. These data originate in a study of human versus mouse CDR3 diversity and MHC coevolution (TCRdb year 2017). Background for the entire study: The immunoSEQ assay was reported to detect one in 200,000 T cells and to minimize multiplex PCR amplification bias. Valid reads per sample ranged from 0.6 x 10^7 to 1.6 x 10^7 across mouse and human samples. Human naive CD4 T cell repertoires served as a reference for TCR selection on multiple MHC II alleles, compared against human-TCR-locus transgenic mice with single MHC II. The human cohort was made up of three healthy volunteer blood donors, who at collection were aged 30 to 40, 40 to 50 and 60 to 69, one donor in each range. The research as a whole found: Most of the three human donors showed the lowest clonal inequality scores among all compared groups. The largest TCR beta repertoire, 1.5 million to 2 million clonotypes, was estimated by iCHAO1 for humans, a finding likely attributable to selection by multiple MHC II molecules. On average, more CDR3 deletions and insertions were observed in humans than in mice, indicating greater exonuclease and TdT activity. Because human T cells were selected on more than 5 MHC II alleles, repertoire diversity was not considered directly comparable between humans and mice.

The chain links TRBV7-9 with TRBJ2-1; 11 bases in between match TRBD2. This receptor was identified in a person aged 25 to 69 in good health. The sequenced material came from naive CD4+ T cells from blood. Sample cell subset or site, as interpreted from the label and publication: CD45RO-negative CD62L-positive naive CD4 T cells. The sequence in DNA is TGTGCCAGCAGTAAAACTAGCGGGAGTGAAACCGATGAGCAGTTCTTC. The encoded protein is CASSKTSGSETDEQFF.